These 20 T cell receptor beta chains share one sample of origin, sequenced in a study of blood T cell repertoires in COVID-19 (dated by TCRdb to the early 2020s). To prepare the library, the immunoSEQ multiplex PCR assay was applied. Sourced from immuneACCESS, this table was stored by TCRdb with only in-frame sequences that have V and J called. A share of the clones is absent; for the studies checked, an unresolved V gene accounts for under half, and the remainder has no known explanation. The sample data list about 60,000 clones, and around 85% of these were observed just once. Roughly 1.2% of the sample lies in the top ten. Sequencing used peripheral blood. The receptors were gathered from a man aged 40-55 years with acute or convalescent COVID-19.

The chain uses TRBV5-1 and TRBJ1-3; 7 bases fit TRBD1. In germline, CDR1 is SGHRS, CDR2 YFSETQ. V trimming: 2 bases; J trimming: 4 bases; junction bases outside the gene matches: 3. The CDR3 has 14 amino acids. The CDR3 nucleotides read TGCGCCAGCAGCTTATGGACAGGAGGAAACACCATATATTTT. It encodes CASSLWTGGNTIYF.

The gene calls are TRBV19 and TRBJ1-1, with 8 bases aligning to TRBD1. The CDR3 runs 15 residues. With 5 bases clipped from V and 2 bases from J, the junction kept 7 bases outside the gene matches. CDR1 is LNHDA and CDR2 is SQIVND in the germline V gene (reference sequence). The CDR3 region is CASSPRTGSNTEAFF. In DNA, the CDR3 is TGTGCCAGTAGTCCGAGGACAGGGAGTAACACTGAAGCTTTCTTT.

This chain links TRBV28 with TRBJ1-2, with 9 bases identical to TRBD1. This CDR3 contains 14 residues. V trimming: 1 base; J trimming: 7 bases; junction bases outside the gene matches: 4. Germline loops: CDR1 MDHEN, CDR2 SYDVKM. The CDR3 here is CASSLLQGARGYTF. CDR3 bases: TGTGCCAGCAGTTTATTACAGGGGGCGCGTGGCTACACCTTC.

V and J are TRBV7-3 and TRBJ2-3, with D possibly being TRBD2 (6 bases). The V and J ends lost 1 base and 0 bases respectively, with 14 bases between them. Germline V gene lookup returns CDR1 SGHTA and CDR2 FQGTGA. The CDR3 contains 17 residues. CDR3 region: CASSLRASVPSTDTQYF. For the CDR3, the DNA is TGTGCCAGCAGCTTAAGGGCTAGCGTGCCTAGCACAGATACGCAGTATTTT.

This CDR3 is CASSDSMPHYDNEQFF. CDR3 DNA: TGTGCCAGCAGTGACTCGATGCCACACTATGACAATGAGCAGTTCTTC. J is TRBJ2-1 and V is TRBV6-4; D unresolved. CDR1 is MRHNA, CDR2 SNTAGT, per germline. With 0 bases removed from V and 5 bases from J, the gap between germline ends came to 14 bases. The CDR3 is made up of 16 amino acids.

V and J are TRBV7-9 and TRBJ1-2; the D gene is possibly TRBD1 (6 bases). This CDR3 has 15 residues. The germline CDR1 and CDR2 sequences are SEHNR and FQNEAQ (reference sequence). V lost 6 bases to trimming and J lost 3 bases, with 17 bases between them. The CDR3 bases are TGTGCCAGCAGGATCCCCCAGGGGACCTACTATGGCTACACCTTC. This gives the protein CASRIPQGTYYGYTF.

This clone was recorded a few times. The rearrangement uses TRBV6-2 or TRBV6-3 and TRBJ1-1, with D possibly matching TRBD1 (5 bases). Trimming pared 2 bases from V and 1 base from J, leaving 8 bases between. Germline V CDR1 and CDR2: MNHEY, SVGEGT. This CDR3 has 14 residues. The CDR3 region has the DNA TGTGCCAGCAGTTACGTGGGGCAGAACACTGAAGCTTTCTTT. Amino acid sequence: CASSYVGQNTEAFF.

The chain employs TRBV11-3 and TRBJ1-4; 10 bases are shared with TRBD1. The CDR3 is 14 amino acids. Germline V gene lookup returns CDR1 SGHNT and CDR2 YENEEA. The junction had 1 base not matched to a gene; V was cut back by 3 bases and J by 6 bases. The CDR3 DNA reads as TGTGCCAGCAGCTTCGGGACAGGGGATGAAAAACTGTTTTTT. The encoded protein is CASSFGTGDEKLFF.

DNA for the CDR3: TGCGCCAGCAGCCGAGTCGGGACTAGCGGGGGGTACACAGATACGCAGTATTTT. Translated, it gives CASSRVGTSGGYTDTQYF. The V and J genes are TRBV5-1 and TRBJ2-3, with TRBD2 identical over 15 bases. V lost 4 bases and J lost 2; bases outside the gene matches: 8. The CDR3 contains 18 residues. Germline V gene lookup returns CDR1 SGHRS and CDR2 YFSETQ. Drawing the rest from reference TRBV5-1 and TRBJ2-3, the complete variable domain is KAGVTQTPRYLIKTRGQQVTLSCSPISGHRSVSWYQQTPGQGLQFLFEYFSETQRNKGNFPGRFSGRQFSNSRSEMNVSTLELGDSALYLCASSRVGTSGGYTDTQYFGPGTRLTVL.

The chain uses TRBV4-2 and TRBJ2-7; TRBD1 matches 9 bases. The CDR3 loop spans 15 amino acids. J was trimmed by 3 bases and V by 0 bases; bases with no gene match: 3. Germline V gene lookup returns CDR1 LGHNA and CDR2 YNFKEQ. CDR3 sequence reads: CASSQELDRGYEQYF. The CDR3, as DNA: TGTGCCAGCAGCCAAGAATTGGACAGGGGCTACGAGCAGTACTTC.

CDR3 in DNA: TGCAGCGTAAGGACGGGGATGGGGACTGAAGCTTTCTTT. The encoded protein is CSVRTGMGTEAFF. This chain uses TRBV29-1 with TRBJ1-1; D is unclear. V was trimmed by 6 bases and J by 5 bases, leaving 16 bases between them. Germline CDR1 and CDR2: SQVTM and ANQGSEA. This CDR3 has 13 amino acids.

CDR3 amino acids: CASSLEAFEGAYTEAFF. The CDR3 DNA reads TGTGCCAGCAGCTTAGAGGCCTTTGAGGGCGCGTACACTGAAGCTTTCTTT. The genes are TRBV11-3 and TRBJ1-1; no clear D gene. The CDR3 consists of 17 residues. CDR1 is SGHNT, CDR2 YENEEA, per germline. Trimming took off 0 bases at V and 3 bases at J, with 17 bases between the two ends.

The chain recombines TRBV2 with TRBJ2-3; 10 nucleotides line up with TRBD2. The CDR3 totals 17 residues. Trimming took 8 bases from V and 1 from J; bases not matched to a gene: 12. Looked up from germline, CDR1 is SNHLY and CDR2 is FYNNEI. CDR3 nucleotides: TGTGCCAGCCCGGCGGTAGCGGGGGGAGGGGGCACAGATACGCAGTATTTT. It codes for CASPAVAGGGGTDTQYF.

The chain is built from TRBV27 and TRBJ1-2; possible D gene TRBD1, 5 bases. Germline CDR1 reads MNHEY; CDR2 reads SMNVEV (reference sequence). V lost 3 bases, J lost 4 bases, and 9 bases lay in between. The CDR3 covers 13 residues. The CDR3 DNA reads TGTGCCAGCAGTTTCGGGGGGACCTATGGCTACACCTTC. Its protein product is CASSFGGTYGYTF.

The chain combines TRBV18 with TRBJ1-2; no clear D gene. V gave up 2 bases and J gave up 1 base, with 8 bases separating them. The CDR3 is 14 residues long. CDR1 and CDR2 (germline): KGHSH, LQKENI. In DNA, the CDR3 is TGTGCCAGCTCACCAACAGACGTTAACTATGGCTACACCTTC. It is translated as CASSPTDVNYGYTF.

The chain links TRBV6-4 to TRBJ2-2, with D hard to call. CDR3 length: 14 amino acids. Germline V lookup: CDR1 MRHNA, CDR2 SNTAGT. Trimming shortened V by 6 bases and J by 5 bases, and 13 bases separated the two germline ends. The CDR3 loop reads CASRNSGRTGELFF. CDR3 coding DNA: TGTGCCAGCAGAAATTCGGGTCGTACCGGGGAGCTGTTTTTT.

The gene calls are TRBV7-2 and TRBJ2-7; D gene uncertain. The V gene lost 3 bases and the J gene lost 6 bases, with 12 bases spanning the gap. CDR1 SGHTA and CDR2 FQGNSA come from the germline V gene. This CDR3 is 13 amino acids long. In nucleotides, the CDR3 is TGTGCCAGCAGCTTCGGCCGGGTTGGCGAGCAGTACTTC. Encoded protein: CASSFGRVGEQYF.

The genes are TRBV11-3 and TRBJ1-1; D is unclear. Germline assignment: CDR1 SGHNT and CDR2 YENEEA. This CDR3 is 14 amino acids long. V lost 4 bases and J lost 3, with 12 bases in between. As DNA, the CDR3 is TGTGCCAGCAGCTCCCTTTTCACAGACACTGAAGCTTTCTTT. It yields the protein CASSSLFTDTEAFF. The full variable domain, rest sourced from reference TRBV11-3 and TRBJ1-1, is EAGVVQSPRYKIIEKKQPVAFWCNPISGHNTLYWYLQNLGQGPELLIRYENEEAVDDSQLPKDRFSAERLKGVDSTLKIQPAELGDSAVYLCASSSLFTDTEAFFGQGTRLTVV.

V and J are TRBV2 and TRBJ1-6, with 10 bases matching TRBD1. Germline V gives CDR1 SNHLY, CDR2 FYNNEI. Unmatched junction bases numbered 3, after V lost 3 bases and J lost 7 bases. The CDR3 sequence is 15 residues long. CDR3 in DNA: TGTGCCAGCAGTGAGGGGACAGGGGTAAATTCACCCCTCCACTTT. Translation gives CASSEGTGVNSPLHF.

The chain links TRBV7-8 to TRBJ1-2, with D hard to call. CDR1 SGHVS and CDR2 FQNEAQ come from the germline V gene. With 8 bases removed from V and 3 bases from J, the gap between germline ends came to 10 bases. The CDR3 has 12 amino acids. The CDR3 here is CASGQHYYGYTF. CDR3 nucleotide sequence: TGTGCCAGCGGCCAGCATTACTATGGCTACACCTTC.